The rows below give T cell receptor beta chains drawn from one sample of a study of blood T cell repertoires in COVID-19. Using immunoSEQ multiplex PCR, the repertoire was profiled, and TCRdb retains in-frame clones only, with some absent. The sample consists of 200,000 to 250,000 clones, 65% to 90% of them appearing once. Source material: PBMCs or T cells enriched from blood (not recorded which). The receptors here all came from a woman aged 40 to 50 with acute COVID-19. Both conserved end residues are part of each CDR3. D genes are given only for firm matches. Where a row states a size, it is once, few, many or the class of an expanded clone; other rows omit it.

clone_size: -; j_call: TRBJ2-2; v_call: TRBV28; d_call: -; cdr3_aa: CASSTQGANTGELFF; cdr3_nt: TGTGCCAGCAGTACCCAGGGCGCGAACACCGGGGAGCTGTTTTTT
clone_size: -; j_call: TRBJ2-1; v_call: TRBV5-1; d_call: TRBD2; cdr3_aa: CASSPRLAGGLGAYNEQFF; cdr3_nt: TGCGCCAGCAGCCCGAGACTAGCGGGAGGCCTGGGGGCCTACAATGAGCAGTTCTTC
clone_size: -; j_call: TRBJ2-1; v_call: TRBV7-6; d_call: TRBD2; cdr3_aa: CASSLDVPSGSSYNEQFF; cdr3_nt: TGTGCCAGCAGCTTAGACGTCCCTAGCGGGAGCTCCTACAATGAGCAGTTCTTC
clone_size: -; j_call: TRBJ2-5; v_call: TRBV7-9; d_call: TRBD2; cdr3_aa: CASSPGLADAGGETQYF; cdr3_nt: TGTGCCAGCAGCCCTGGACTAGCGGATGCTGGGGGCGAGACCCAGTACTTC
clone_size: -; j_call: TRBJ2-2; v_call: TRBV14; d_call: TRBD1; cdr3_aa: CASSQDPTGLSGELFF; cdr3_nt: TGTGCCAGCAGCCAAGACCCGACAGGGTTGAGCGGGGAGCTGTTTTTT
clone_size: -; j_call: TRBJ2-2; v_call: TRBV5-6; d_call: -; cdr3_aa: CASSFLQTHAGELFF; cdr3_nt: TGTGCCAGCAGCTTTTTACAGACCCACGCCGGGGAGCTGTTTTTT
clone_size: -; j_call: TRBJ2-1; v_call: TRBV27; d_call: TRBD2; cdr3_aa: CASNSVGTSGSNEQFF; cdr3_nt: TGTGCCAGCAACTCAGTGGGGACTAGCGGGAGCAATGAGCAGTTCTTC
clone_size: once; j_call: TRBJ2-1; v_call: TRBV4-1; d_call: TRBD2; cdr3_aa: CASSLRTSGVKFSYNEQFF; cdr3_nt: TGCGCCAGCAGCCTCCGGACTAGCGGGGTTAAGTTCTCCTACAATGAGCAGTTCTTC
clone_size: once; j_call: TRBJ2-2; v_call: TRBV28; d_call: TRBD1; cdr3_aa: CASSLYQGDTGELFF; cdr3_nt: TGTGCCAGCAGTTTATACCAGGGGGACACCGGGGAGCTGTTTTTT
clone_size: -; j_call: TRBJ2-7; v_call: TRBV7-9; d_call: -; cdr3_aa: CASSLLVSYEQYF; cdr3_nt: TGTGCCAGCAGCTTACTAGTTTCCTACGAGCAGTACTTC
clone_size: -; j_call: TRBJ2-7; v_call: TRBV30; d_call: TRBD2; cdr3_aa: CAWISSGVEQYF; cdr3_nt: TGTGCCTGGATTAGTAGCGGGGTCGAGCAGTACTTC
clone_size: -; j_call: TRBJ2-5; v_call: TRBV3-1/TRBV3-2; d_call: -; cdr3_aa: CASSQAGTPKYF; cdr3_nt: TGTGCCAGCAGCCAAGCCGGGACTCCCAAGTACTTC
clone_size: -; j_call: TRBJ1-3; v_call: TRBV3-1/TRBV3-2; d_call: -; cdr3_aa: CASSSFLFQGSGNTIYF; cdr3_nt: TGTGCCAGCAGCTCCTTTTTATTTCAGGGCTCTGGAAACACCATATATTTT
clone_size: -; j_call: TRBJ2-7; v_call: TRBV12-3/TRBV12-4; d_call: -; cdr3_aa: CASSLDYSYEQYF; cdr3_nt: TGTGCCAGCAGTTTAGACTACTCCTACGAGCAGTACTTC
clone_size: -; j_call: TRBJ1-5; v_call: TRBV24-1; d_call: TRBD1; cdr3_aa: CATRGQGMNQPQHF; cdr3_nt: TGTGCCACCAGGGGACAGGGAATGAATCAGCCCCAGCATTTT
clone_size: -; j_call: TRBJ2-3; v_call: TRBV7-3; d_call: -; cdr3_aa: CASSPTPHSGLTDTQYF; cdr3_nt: TGTGCCAGCAGCCCTACCCCCCATAGCGGACTCACAGATACGCAGTATTTT
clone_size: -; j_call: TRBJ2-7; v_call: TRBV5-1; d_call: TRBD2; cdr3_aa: CASSLSGTSGTSEQYF; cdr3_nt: TGCGCCAGCAGCTTATCCGGGACTAGCGGCACTAGCGAGCAGTACTTC
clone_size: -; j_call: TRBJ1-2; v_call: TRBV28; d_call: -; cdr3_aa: CASFSRVIYGYTF; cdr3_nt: TGTGCCAGCTTTTCCAGGGTAATCTATGGCTACACCTTC
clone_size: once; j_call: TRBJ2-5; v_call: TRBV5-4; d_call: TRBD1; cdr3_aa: CASSLGQGGAQETQYF; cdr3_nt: TGTGCCAGCAGCCTCGGACAGGGTGGGGCCCAAGAGACCCAGTACTTC
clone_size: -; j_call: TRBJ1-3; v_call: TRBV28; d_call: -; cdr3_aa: CASSPWRVSGNTIYF; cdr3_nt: TGTGCCAGCAGTCCCTGGAGAGTCTCTGGAAACACCATATATTTT
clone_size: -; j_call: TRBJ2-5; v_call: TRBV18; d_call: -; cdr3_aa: CASSQGRGTPGTQYF; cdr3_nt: TGTGCCAGCTCACAAGGTCGCGGGACGCCCGGGACCCAGTACTTC
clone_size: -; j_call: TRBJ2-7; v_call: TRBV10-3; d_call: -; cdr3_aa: CAISEPGLSRPEQYF; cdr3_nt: TGTGCCATCAGTGAACCGGGACTCTCTCGCCCCGAGCAGTACTTC
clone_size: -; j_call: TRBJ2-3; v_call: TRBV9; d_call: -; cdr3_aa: CASSDQRLSTDTQYF; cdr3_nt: TGTGCCAGCAGCGACCAGAGGTTAAGCACAGATACGCAGTATTTT
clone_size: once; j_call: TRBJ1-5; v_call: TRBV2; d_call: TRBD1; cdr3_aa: CASSAGTGSFSNQPQHF; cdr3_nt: TGTGCCAGCAGTGCCGGGACAGGGAGTTTTAGCAATCAGCCCCAGCATTTT
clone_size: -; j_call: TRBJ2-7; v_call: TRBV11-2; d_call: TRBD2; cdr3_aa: CASSPGTNYEQYF; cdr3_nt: TGTGCCAGCAGCCCCGGGACTAACTACGAGCAGTACTTC
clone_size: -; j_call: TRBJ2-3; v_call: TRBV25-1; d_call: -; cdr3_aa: CASSEPVHRDTQYF; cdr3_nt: TGTGCCAGCAGTGAACCGGTTCACAGAGATACGCAGTATTTT
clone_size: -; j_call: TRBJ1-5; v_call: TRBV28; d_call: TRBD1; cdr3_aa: CASSPPGQGPSNQPQHF; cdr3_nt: TGTGCCAGCAGCCCGCCGGGACAGGGGCCCTCAAATCAGCCCCAGCATTTT
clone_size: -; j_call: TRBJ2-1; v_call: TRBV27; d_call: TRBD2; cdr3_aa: CASTPTPGLGNEQFF; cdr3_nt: TGTGCCAGCACGCCAACACCGGGACTAGGTAATGAGCAGTTCTTC
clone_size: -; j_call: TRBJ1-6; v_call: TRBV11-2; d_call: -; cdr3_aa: CTSSLYFLGSPLHF; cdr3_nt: TGTACCAGCAGCTTATACTTCCTCGGTTCACCCCTCCACTTT
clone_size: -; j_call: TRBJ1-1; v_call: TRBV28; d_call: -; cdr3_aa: CASSYRSTENTEAFF; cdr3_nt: TGTGCCAGCAGTTACCGATCGACAGAGAACACTGAAGCTTTCTTT
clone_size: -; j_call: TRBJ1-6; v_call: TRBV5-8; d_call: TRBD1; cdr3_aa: CASSLWTGANSPLHF; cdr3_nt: TGTGCCAGCAGCTTGTGGACAGGGGCGAATTCACCCCTCCACTTT
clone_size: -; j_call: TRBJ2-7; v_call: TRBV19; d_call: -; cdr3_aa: CASSLGYSYEQYF; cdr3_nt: TGTGCCAGTAGTCTAGGTTACTCCTACGAGCAGTACTTC
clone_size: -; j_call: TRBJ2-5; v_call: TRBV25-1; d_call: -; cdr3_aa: CASSEGYVVGAGETQYF; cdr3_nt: TGTGCCAGCAGTGAAGGTTACGTGGTGGGAGCGGGAGAGACCCAGTACTTC
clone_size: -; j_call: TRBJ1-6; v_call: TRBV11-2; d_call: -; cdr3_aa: CASSSGSSSYNSPLHF; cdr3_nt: TGTGCCAGCAGCTCGGGGTCGAGCTCCTATAATTCACCCCTCCACTTT
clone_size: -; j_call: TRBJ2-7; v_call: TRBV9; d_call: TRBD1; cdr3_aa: CASSVGPLGTEPYEQYF; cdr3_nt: TGTGCCAGCAGCGTCGGCCCCTTGGGGACAGAACCCTACGAGCAGTACTTC
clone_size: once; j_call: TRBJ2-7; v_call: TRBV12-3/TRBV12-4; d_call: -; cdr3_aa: CASSFGESYEQYF; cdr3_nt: TGTGCCAGCAGTTTCGGAGAGTCCTACGAGCAGTACTTC
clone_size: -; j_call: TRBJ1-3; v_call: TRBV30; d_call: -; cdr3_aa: CAWAGGNTIYF; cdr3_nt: TGTGCCTGGGCAGGAGGAAACACCATATATTTT
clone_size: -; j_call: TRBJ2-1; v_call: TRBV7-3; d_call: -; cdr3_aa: CASSPDSRVEYNEQFF; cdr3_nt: TGTGCCAGCAGCCCTGATAGCCGGGTCGAGTACAATGAGCAGTTCTTC
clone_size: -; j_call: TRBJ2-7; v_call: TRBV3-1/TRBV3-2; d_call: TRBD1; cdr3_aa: CASSLGQTLMEQYF; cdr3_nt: TGTGCCAGCAGCTTGGGACAGACCCTGATGGAGCAGTACTTC
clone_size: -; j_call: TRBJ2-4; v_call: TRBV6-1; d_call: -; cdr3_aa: CASSEVFQYF; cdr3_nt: TGTGCCAGCAGTGAAGTCTTTCAGTACTTC
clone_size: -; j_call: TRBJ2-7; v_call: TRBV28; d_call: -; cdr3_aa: CASSSTGKVIREQYF; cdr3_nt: TGTGCCAGCAGTTCTACAGGGAAGGTGATCCGCGAGCAGTACTTC